Described below is a single T cell receptor (beta chain) sequence and its context. The antigen is not known. The CDR3 end falls 3 residues outside the read, so it is completed with the germline J gene. The data originate from a study of T cells in women clearing cervical HPV infection. Findings of the study overall: Controls had more TRBV6-7 (approximately 0.16%) than cases (around 0.11%).

TCRdb's table, derived via immunoSEQ multiplex PCR, lists solely in-frame clones and lacks some. This table lists about 40,000 clones. V lost 5 bases to trimming and J lost 0 bases, with 7 bases between them. The CDR3 has 14 residues. CDR1 and CDR2 (germline): SNHLY, FYNNEI. Dot-blot hybridization genotyped cervical HPV amplified with MY09/MY11 PCR. This rearrangement joins TRBV2 to TRBJ2-2, with a tentative D call TRBD1 (5 bases). This clonotype was sampled from a woman between 18 and 70 years old with a cervical HPV16 infection that either progressed to CIN3+ or cleared (not recorded which). The sample comprised blood buffy coat. This CDR3 is CASSPDTNTGELFF. The DNA read from the CDR3 is TGTGCCAGCAGTCCGGACACGAACACCGGGGAG.